Shown below are 27 T cell receptor beta chains from a single sample sequenced in a study of patients and donors after allogeneic stem cell transplantation. MiXCR, applied by TCRdb to the RT-PCR reads, yields one record per CDR3 protein. The sample has about 40,000 distinct CDR3 sequences; under 40% are singletons. The sample was blood, either unsorted or a sorted T cell fraction (not recorded which). These receptor sequences come from a human donor who was either an allogeneic HSCT recipient or a stem cell or donor lymphocyte infusion donor (not recorded which). It is not recorded whose cells these are; they may come from a transplant donor.

The gene calls are TRBV7-2 and TRBJ2-5; D is ambiguous. CDR1 is SGHTA and CDR2 is FQGNSA in the germline V gene. This CDR3 contains 13 residues. V lost 5 bases and J lost 7, with 14 bases in between. CDR3 bases: TGTGCCAGCAGCCCCCCCGGGCCTGCGACCCAGTACTTC. This codes for CASSPPGPATQYF.

This chain joins TRBV20-1 and TRBJ2-3, with 9 nucleotides matching TRBD2. Trimming removed 8 bases from V and 6 bases from J; junction bases left unmatched: 12. Germline V gene sequence: CDR1 DFQATT, CDR2 SNEGSKA (reference sequence). This CDR3 has 14 residues. CDR3 in DNA: TGCAGTTACTTACTAGCGGGTAGTTCGGATACGCAGTATTTT. This codes for CSYLLAGSSDTQYF.

This rearrangement joins TRBV4-3 to TRBJ2-2, with 11 positions matching TRBD2. V lost 2 bases and J lost 6; bases outside the gene matches: 17. From germline, CDR1 is LGHNA and CDR2 YSLEER. The CDR3 has 20 residues. CDR3 DNA sequence: TGCGCCAGCAGCCAACGACTCCCGCGACTAGCGGGGAGGGGAGCCGGGGAGCTGTTTTTT. It is translated as CASSQRLPRLAGRGAGELFF.

This clonotype was seen a handful of times. This chain uses TRBV20-1 with TRBJ2-7; 8 nucleotides agree with TRBD2. The germline gives CDR1 DFQATT, CDR2 SNEGSKA (reference sequence). The CDR3 runs to 16 residues. Losses at the gene ends were 3 bases for V and 3 bases for J; bases not matched to a gene: 13. The CDR3 loop reads CSASQRERRRGYEQYF. The CDR3 DNA is TGCAGTGCTAGTCAGCGGGAGCGCCGTAGAGGCTACGAGCAGTACTTC.

This clonotype was found many times. The V and J genes are TRBV4-3 and TRBJ1-4; the D is unclear. The CDR3 extends over 17 amino acids. V dropped 0 bases and J dropped 0 bases, with 11 bases sitting between them. Germline V gives CDR1 LGHNA, CDR2 YSLEER. The CDR3 nucleotides are TGCGCCAGCAGCCAAGAGCCGGTCGGAACAACTAATGAAAAACTGTTTTTT. It specifies CASSQEPVGTTNEKLFF.

Only a few counts were recorded for this clonotype. This chain uses TRBV12-3 or TRBV12-4 with TRBJ2-1; 14 bases are shared with TRBD2. The V and J ends lost 7 bases and 7 bases, in that order; junction bases with no gene match: 6. CDR3 length: 15 residues. DNA of the CDR3: TGTGCCAGCAAAAGGGGGACTAGCGGGAGTAATGAGCAGTTCTTC. Protein: CASKRGTSGSNEQFF.

The table lists this clonotype with many counts. The rearrangement links TRBV7-2 to TRBJ1-2; a weak D match, TRBD1 (5 bases). This CDR3 has 16 residues. Per germline, CDR1 SGHTA and CDR2 FQGNSA. Trimming stripped 1 base from V and 8 bases from J, with 20 bases between. Written as DNA, the CDR3 is TGTGCCAGCAGCTTAGAGGGTAAGGGACGGACAACCGGCTACACCTTC. Its translation: CASSLEGKGRTTGYTF. The entire variable domain, with the rest obtained from reference TRBV7-2 and TRBJ1-2, is as follows: GAGVSQSPSNKVTEKGKDVELRCDPISGHTALYWYRQSLGQGLEFLIYFQGNSAPDKSGLPSDRFSAERTGGSVSTLTIQRTQQEDSAVYLCASSLEGKGRTTGYTFGSGTRLTVV.

The sample holds a few counts of this clonotype. The J gene is TRBJ2-3, the V gene TRBV5-1, with D maybe TRBD2 (6 bases). The germline V gene has CDR1 SGHRS and CDR2 YFSETQ. The CDR3 sequence is 12 residues long. Trimming pared 7 bases from V and 5 bases from J, leaving 11 bases between. The CDR3 coding sequence is TGCGCCAGCGGGGGAGGAGGAGATACGCAGTATTTT. Residues: CASGGGGDTQYF. The full variable domain, with the rest looked up from reference TRBV5-1 and TRBJ2-3, is KAGVTQTPRYLIKTRGQQVTLSCSPISGHRSVSWYQQTPGQGLQFLFEYFSETQRNKGNFPGRFSGRQFSNSRSEMNVSTLELGDSALYLCASGGGGDTQYFGPGTRLTVL.

The chain is built from TRBV7-2 and TRBJ2-3; D might be TRBD1 (5 bases). Germline V gene sequence: CDR1 SGHTA, CDR2 FQGNSA. The V end was cut by 1 base, the J end by 4 bases, with 15 bases between. This CDR3 has 16 amino acids. This chain's CDR3 is CASSLGGQLYPDTQYF. CDR3 DNA sequence: TGTGCCAGCAGCTTAGGGGGCCAATTGTATCCAGATACGCAGTATTTT. Together with reference TRBV7-2 and TRBJ2-3, the CDR3 gives the full variable domain: GAGVSQSPSNKVTEKGKDVELRCDPISGHTALYWYRQSLGQGLEFLIYFQGNSAPDKSGLPSDRFSAERTGGSVSTLTIQRTQQEDSAVYLCASSLGGQLYPDTQYFGPGTRLTVL.

The gene calls are TRBV28 and TRBJ1-6; 9 nucleotides line up with TRBD1. Germline-derived CDR1 and CDR2 are MDHEN and SYDVKM. J lost 1 base, V lost 4 bases, and 5 bases had no gene match. This CDR3 is 17 amino acids long. Here the CDR3 reads CASSYGTGRSYNSPLHF. DNA for the CDR3: TGTGCCAGCAGTTACGGGACAGGGCGGTCCTATAATTCACCCCTCCACTTT.

The V and J genes are TRBV18 and TRBJ1-2, with D hard to call. This CDR3 has 15 residues. Germline CDR1 and CDR2: KGHSH and LQKENI. Deletions cut 3 bases from V and 1 base from J, with 12 bases between. The DNA of the CDR3 is TGTGCCAGCTCACCCACTGAGGGCCTTAACTATGGCTACACCTTC. Protein: CASSPTEGLNYGYTF.

The gene calls are TRBV11-2 and TRBJ2-5; D call uncertain. The CDR3 covers 11 residues. CDR1 is SGHAT, CDR2 FQNNGV, per germline. The V end was cut by 5 bases, the J end by 7 bases, with 8 bases between. The CDR3 nucleotides are TGTGCCAGCAGCCGAGGTGGGACCCAGTACTTC. It codes for CASSRGGTQYF.

The chain has TRBV20-1 and TRBJ1-1; no clear D gene. CDR1 DFQATT and CDR2 SNEGSKA come from the germline V gene (reference sequence). V lost 4 bases and J 6 bases, leaving 6 bases between the germline ends. The CDR3 contains 10 residues. The CDR3 here is CSANRAEAFF. CDR3 DNA: TGCAGTGCTAACCGGGCTGAAGCTTTCTTT.

This chain joins TRBV21-1 and TRBJ2-5; TRBD2 is the table's D call, not checked against the DNA. TRBV21-1 represents a pseudogene. The CDR3 length is 15 residues. The CDR3 DNA reads TGTGCCAGCAGCTATAGTGGGAGTTTTGGGGAGACCCAGTACTTC. This encodes CASSYSGSFGETQYF.

The gene calls are TRBV20-1 and TRBJ2-7; tentatively, D is TRBD2 (5 bases). The V end was cut by 2 bases, the J end by 3 bases, with 11 bases between. The CDR3 is 13 residues long. Germline assignment: CDR1 DFQATT and CDR2 SNEGSKA (reference sequence). The CDR3 region is CSARWTGNYEQYF. As DNA, the CDR3 is TGCAGTGCTAGATGGACGGGGAACTACGAGCAGTACTTC.

The CDR3 protein is CSARVGAREKLFF. The CDR3 bases are TGCAGTGCTAGAGTAGGGGCGCGAGAAAAACTGTTTTTT. V usage is TRBV20-1 and J usage is TRBJ1-4; D is perhaps TRBD1 (5 bases). The CDR3 is made up of 13 amino acids. The V and J ends lost 1 base and 8 bases respectively, with 11 bases between them. Germline V lookup: CDR1 DFQATT, CDR2 SNEGSKA (reference sequence).

In its sample, this clonotype was seen a few times. The J gene is TRBJ2-1, the V gene TRBV6-5; the D gene is possibly TRBD1 (7 bases). This CDR3 spans 15 amino acids. The V end lost 6 bases, the J end lost 4 bases, and 16 bases lay between the germline ends. From germline, CDR1 is MNHEY and CDR2 SVGAGI. This chain's CDR3 is CASSHAGTAYNEQFF. In DNA, the CDR3 is TGTGCCAGCAGCCACGCGGGGACAGCGTACAATGAGCAGTTCTTC.

V usage is TRBV4-3 and J usage is TRBJ1-2; D may be TRBD1 (5 bases). V lost 3 bases and J lost 4, with 12 bases in between. This CDR3 contains 14 residues. Germline V lookup: CDR1 LGHNA, CDR2 YSLEER. The CDR3 bases are TGCGCCAGCAGCCAGGGCAGGGCGAGCTATGGCTACACCTTC. Its translation is CASSQGRASYGYTF.

This clonotype was seen at least ten times. The chain joins TRBV12-3 or TRBV12-4 to TRBJ1-1; 9 nucleotides align to TRBD1. The CDR3 runs to 15 residues. Losses at the gene ends were 9 bases for V and 5 bases for J; bases not matched to a gene: 13. CDR3 sequence (DNA): TGTGCCAGTAGCCCGGGACAGGGTATTCAAACTGAAGCTTTCTTT. Encoded protein: CASSPGQGIQTEAFF.

V is TRBV9 and J is TRBJ2-2; TRBD2 matches at 7 bases. Germline CDR1 SGDLS, CDR2 YYNGEE. Losses at the gene ends were 0 bases for V and 3 bases for J; bases not matched to a gene: 8. The CDR3 length is 17 residues. This chain's CDR3 is CASSVEKAGVDTGELFF. Written as DNA, the CDR3 is TGTGCCAGCAGCGTAGAAAAGGCGGGAGTTGACACCGGGGAGCTGTTTTTT. Based on the CDR3 plus reference TRBV9 and TRBJ2-2, the full variable domain is DSGVTQTPKHLITATGQRVTLRCSPRSGDLSVYWYQQSLDQGLQFLIQYYNGEERAKGNILERFSAQQFPDLHSELNLSSLELGDSALYFCASSVEKAGVDTGELFFGEGSRLTVL.

This clonotype was detected only a few times. The genes are TRBV24-1 and TRBJ1-3; possibly TRBD1 for D (6 bases). Between the trimmed V and J ends, which lost 4 bases and 0 bases, there was a span of 12 bases. Looked up from germline, CDR1 is KGHDR and CDR2 is SFDVKD. This CDR3 comprises 16 residues. As DNA, the CDR3 is TGTGCCACCAGTGAACCCGGGGGCACCTCTGGAAACACCATATATTTT. Its protein is CATSEPGGTSGNTIYF.

The CDR3: CASSSTRTSEQYF. In DNA form, the CDR3 reads TGTGCCAGCAGTTCTACACGGACGAGTGAGCAGTACTTC. The chain is built from TRBV6-2 or TRBV6-3 and TRBJ2-7; D is undetermined. The CDR3 has 13 residues. The germline V gene has CDR1 MNHEY and CDR2 SVGEGT. The V and J ends lost 4 bases and 7 bases respectively, with 14 bases between them.

The rearrangement uses TRBV12-3 or TRBV12-4 and TRBJ2-7, with TRBD1 matching over 7 bases. CDR3 size: 15 residues. Trimming cost V 3 bases and J 3 bases; bases outside gene matches: 8. As DNA, the CDR3 is TGTGCCAGCAGTTTTAGGCGAGGGACAGACTACGAGCAGTACTTC. Encoded protein: CASSFRRGTDYEQYF.

This clonotype appeared many times. The J gene is TRBJ1-5, the V gene TRBV5-1; weak D call: TRBD1 (6 bases). Between the trimmed V and J ends, which lost 4 bases and 7 bases, there was a span of 15 bases. This CDR3 region has 14 residues. The germline V gene encodes CDR1 SGHRS and CDR2 YFSETQ. CDR3 sequence: CASSLGGSGQPQHF. CDR3 nucleotide sequence: TGCGCCAGCAGCCTGGGGGGCTCAGGCCAGCCCCAGCATTTT.

The chain combines TRBV7-2 with TRBJ2-5, with 10 bases that match TRBD2. Trimming took 1 base from V and 1 from J; bases not matched to a gene: 9. This CDR3 spans 18 amino acids. Germline V CDR1 and CDR2: SGHTA, FQGNSA. CDR3 in amino acids: CASSLVVAGLASQETQYF. The CDR3 DNA reads as TGTGCCAGCAGCTTAGTAGTTGCGGGACTAGCGTCCCAAGAGACCCAGTACTTC.

In its sample, this clonotype was seen a few times. J is TRBJ2-1 and V is TRBV7-2; D is unresolved. Trimming pared 5 bases from V and 0 bases from J, leaving 5 bases between. Germline values: CDR1 SGHTA, CDR2 FQGNSA. This CDR3 spans 13 amino acids. The DNA of the CDR3 is TGTGCCAGCAGCACGGGCTCCTACAATGAGCAGTTCTTC. Its translation: CASSTGSYNEQFF.

CDR3 bases: TGTGCCAGCAGTTTCGGACTAGTTTCAGCCAATGAGCAGTTCTTC. This encodes CASSFGLVSANEQFF. The chain couples TRBV28 to TRBJ2-1; 7 nucleotides line up with TRBD2. J was trimmed by 6 bases and V by 3 bases; bases with no gene match: 8. The CDR3 spans 15 residues. CDR1 and CDR2 (germline): MDHEN, SYDVKM.